Each of the 28 T cell receptor beta chains below was sequenced from the same sample in a study of shared clonotypes between healthy human individuals. Clones were sequenced by immunoSEQ multiplex PCR, and TCRdb holds only the in-frame ones, with some missing. The sample lists about 980,000 clones, 70% to 85% occurring once. The sample taken for sequencing was memory CD4+ T cells sorted from blood. Subset reported: CD45RA-negative fraction. Receptor source: a man aged 18 to 29 in good health.

This chain uses TRBV5-6 with TRBJ1-6, with 9 bases aligning to TRBD1. With V trimmed by 4 bases and J by 7 bases, 6 bases remained unmatched. CDR3 size: 15 residues. Germline V gene data show CDR1 as SGHDT and CDR2 as YYEEEE. In DNA form, the CDR3 reads TGTGCCAGCAGCCCCTACGGGACAGGGAATTCACCCCTCCACTTT. It is translated as CASSPYGTGNSPLHF.

The chain has TRBV15 and TRBJ2-5, with D maybe TRBD1 (5 bases). Germline loops: CDR1 LNHNV, CDR2 YYDKDF (reference sequence). Trimming took 0 bases from V and 1 from J, leaving 9 bases between them. The CDR3 totals 15 residues. Written as DNA, the CDR3 is TGTGCCACCAGCAGAGAGGACATTCTCCAAGAGACCCAGTACTTC. Residues: CATSREDILQETQYF.

The genes are TRBV15 and TRBJ2-7, with D perhaps TRBD2 (5 bases). The CDR3 runs 12 residues. Germline V lookup: CDR1 LNHNV, CDR2 YYDKDF (reference sequence). V was cut by 3 bases and J by 7 bases, with 10 bases left in between. CDR3 DNA sequence: TGTGCCACCAGCAGGGCTACGGGGGAGCAGTACTTC. Translating it yields CATSRATGEQYF.

V gene TRBV6-6 combines with J gene TRBJ1-1, with D perhaps matching TRBD1 (6 bases). The germline CDR1 and CDR2 sequences are MNHNY and SVGAGI (reference sequence). V lost 0 bases and J lost 6, with 11 bases in between. CDR3 length: 14 amino acids. The CDR3 DNA is TGTGCCAGCAGTTACTCTACAGGGCCCCCTGAAGCTTTCTTT. The encoded protein is CASSYSTGPPEAFF.

The chain couples TRBV9 to TRBJ2-3; the match to TRBD2 covers 7 bases. Germline values: CDR1 SGDLS, CDR2 YYNGEE. Losses at the gene ends were 4 bases for V and 4 bases for J; bases not matched to a gene: 15. The CDR3 has 17 amino acids. The CDR3 DNA follows: TGTGCCAGCAGCCCTGGTTTGAGGGGAGGGCAAGCAGATACGCAGTATTTT. Protein: CASSPGLRGGQADTQYF. The full variable domain, in which reference TRBV9 and TRBJ2-3 provide the parts outside the CDR3, is DSGVTQTPKHLITATGQRVTLRCSPRSGDLSVYWYQQSLDQGLQFLIQYYNGEERAKGNILERFSAQQFPDLHSELNLSSLELGDSALYFCASSPGLRGGQADTQYFGPGTRLTVL.

This clone has ten or more counts. This chain uses TRBV6-6 with TRBJ1-3; 8 bases match TRBD1. V shed 6 bases, J shed 5 bases, and the junction held 12 bases outside the gene matches. Looked up from germline, CDR1 is MNHNY and CDR2 is SVGAGI (reference sequence). The CDR3 consists of 16 residues. The CDR3 region is CASRLTTGGTRNTIYF. Written as DNA, the CDR3 is TGTGCCAGCAGGCTTACAACAGGGGGAACTAGAAACACCATATATTTT.

CDR3 coding DNA: TGTGCCAGCAGTTACTTGGGGACGACGAATGGCTACACCTTC. It specifies CASSYLGTTNGYTF. The rearrangement joins TRBV6-6 to TRBJ1-2; tentative D call: TRBD1 (5 bases). Germline V gives CDR1 MNHNY, CDR2 SVGAGI (reference sequence). CDR3 length: 14 residues. Trimming pared 1 base from V and 6 bases from J, leaving 12 bases between.

The V call is TRBV6-5, the J call TRBJ1-5, with D possibly TRBD1 on 6 matching bases. Germline-derived CDR1 and CDR2 are MNHEY and SVGAGI. The CDR3 has 13 amino acids. V lost 6 bases and J 7 bases, leaving 13 bases between the germline ends. The CDR3 coding sequence is TGTGCCAGCAGCAGGGACACTCGCCAGCCCCAGCATTTT. Its translation: CASSRDTRQPQHF.

This clone was observed a few times. The rearrangement joins TRBV27 to TRBJ1-1; tentative D call: TRBD1 (6 bases). CDR1 is MNHEY and CDR2 is SMNVEV in the germline V gene (reference sequence). This CDR3 has 12 amino acids. Trimming stripped 10 bases from V and 7 bases from J, with 16 bases between. CDR3 loop: CAIQGRNGEAFF. DNA for the CDR3: TGTGCCATCCAGGGGAGAAATGGTGAAGCTTTCTTT.

This chain uses TRBV6-5 with TRBJ2-3; possible D gene TRBD2, 5 bases. CDR1 MNHEY and CDR2 SVGAGI come from the germline V gene. The CDR3 has 14 residues. V shed 2 bases and J shed 10 bases, with 16 bases lying between them. The CDR3 region is CASSYARWTEAQYF. The DNA for the CDR3 is TGTGCCAGCAGTTACGCCAGGTGGACGGAGGCGCAGTATTTT.

The J gene is TRBJ1-3, the V gene TRBV30, with D maybe TRBD1 (6 bases). The germline CDR1 and CDR2 sequences are GTSNPN and SVGIG (reference sequence). The CDR3 runs to 15 residues. Trimming shortened V by 0 bases and J by 0 bases, and 9 bases separated the two germline ends. CDR3 nucleotides: TGTGCCTGGAGTGTGGACAGCATCTCTGGAAACACCATATATTTT. Translating gives CAWSVDSISGNTIYF.

The gene calls are TRBV14 and TRBJ2-6; D possibly corresponds to TRBD2 (5 bases). The CDR3 has 19 amino acids. The V end lost 1 base, the J end lost 6 bases, and 22 bases lay between the germline ends. In germline, CDR1 is SGHDN, CDR2 FVKESK. The DNA of the CDR3 is TGTGCCAGCAGCCAAGGTGGGAGACTACCTGATTTCGAGGCCAACGTCCTGACTTTC. This codes for CASSQGGRLPDFEANVLTF.

The chain is built from TRBV5-1 and TRBJ1-4; D gene unclear. V dropped 2 bases and J dropped 0 bases, with 11 bases sitting between them. This CDR3 contains 16 residues. Germline values: CDR1 SGHRS, CDR2 YFSETQ. CDR3 in amino acids: CASSFSGRSTNEKLFF. The CDR3 DNA is TGCGCCAGCAGCTTTTCTGGTCGGTCAACTAATGAAAAACTGTTTTTT.

This clone was observed once. The chain uses TRBV5-1 and TRBJ1-2; TRBD1 matches 11 bases. V lost 4 bases, J lost 6 bases, and 5 bases stayed unmatched. Germline V gene data show CDR1 as SGHRS and CDR2 as YFSETQ. The CDR3 has 14 amino acids. CDR3 region: CASSLGTGGDGYTF. In nucleotides, the CDR3 is TGCGCCAGCAGCCTCGGGACAGGGGGTGATGGCTACACCTTC.

This sequence joins TRBV5-1 and TRBJ1-6; D call uncertain. The CDR3 contains 13 residues. Germline-derived CDR1 and CDR2 are SGHRS and YFSETQ. V was pared by 0 bases and J by 6 bases, with 4 bases between. The CDR3 region has the DNA TGCGCCAGCAGCTTGGTTCTTAATTCACCCCTCCACTTT. Protein sequence: CASSLVLNSPLHF.

This clone was observed once. The chain links TRBV7-3 to TRBJ1-2, with a weak D call TRBD1 (6 bases). The CDR3 totals 17 residues. The V gene's germline CDR1 is SGHTA and CDR2 FQGTGA. The V gene lost 5 bases and the J gene lost 6 bases, with 25 bases spanning the gap. CDR3 amino acids: CASSPGNPPRGRDGYTF. For the CDR3, the DNA is TGTGCCAGCAGCCCCGGAAATCCCCCCAGGGGACGGGATGGCTACACCTTC.

With respect to this clone: Other DNA sequences within the sample encode an identical CDR3. The chain employs TRBV10-3 and TRBJ1-1; no reliable D call. The CDR3 sequence is 13 residues long. Germline CDR1 is ENHRY and CDR2 is SYGVKD. Trimming stripped 4 bases from V and 1 base from J, with 7 bases between. The CDR3 reads CAISGGKNTEAFF. CDR3 nucleotide sequence: TGTGCCATCAGTGGCGGGAAGAACACTGAAGCTTTCTTT.

Regarding this clone: Other DNA sequences in this sample translate to the same CDR3. The CDR3 region is CAISESGVDTQYF. CDR3 in DNA: TGTGCCATCAGTGAGTCGGGAGTAGATACGCAGTATTTT. The genes are TRBV10-3 and TRBJ2-3; TRBD2 is a possible D gene (5 bases). This CDR3 has 13 amino acids. Per germline, CDR1 ENHRY and CDR2 SYGVKD. V was pared by 0 bases and J by 5 bases, with 6 bases between.

A note on this clone: Other DNA sequences in the sample encode the same CDR3. The chain uses TRBV5-1 and TRBJ2-1, with TRBD2 identical over 11 bases. Trimming at V came to 0 bases and at J to 3 bases, leaving 2 bases not matched to a gene. CDR3 length equals 16 residues. The germline V gene has CDR1 SGHRS and CDR2 YFSETQ. Written as DNA, the CDR3 is TGCGCCAGCAGCTTGGCTAGCGGGGGGAACTACAATGAGCAGTTCTTC. This codes for CASSLASGGNYNEQFF.

The V call is TRBV5-8, the J call TRBJ1-3; 10 bases map to TRBD1. CDR1 and CDR2 (germline): SGHTS, YDEGEE. Trimming took 5 bases from V and 0 from J; bases not matched to a gene: 2. The CDR3 sequence is 15 residues long. CDR3 region: CASRDRGSSGNTIYF. Written as DNA, the CDR3 is TGTGCCAGCAGGGACAGGGGGAGCTCTGGAAACACCATATATTTT.

CDR3 region: CASTRAPLTDTQYF. CDR3 sequence (DNA): TGTGCCAGCACCAGAGCGCCCCTCACAGATACGCAGTATTTT. The V call is TRBV7-2, the J call TRBJ2-3; D not resolved. Trimming took off 7 bases at V and 2 bases at J, with 13 bases between the two ends. Germline V gene data show CDR1 as SGHTA and CDR2 as FQGNSA. CDR3 length: 14 amino acids.

Concerning this clone itself: The sample holds other DNA sequences that translate to the same CDR3. The chain links TRBV28 to TRBJ2-2; D ambiguous. Trimming pared 5 bases from V and 4 bases from J, leaving 5 bases between. This CDR3 has 12 amino acids. The V gene's germline CDR1 is MDHEN and CDR2 SYDVKM. CDR3 nucleotide sequence: TGTGCCAGCAGTCTCGGCACCGGGGAGCTGTTTTTT. It encodes CASSLGTGELFF.

This sequence joins TRBV29-1 and TRBJ1-6; D not certain. There are 15 residues in the CDR3. Germline lookup yields CDR1 SQVTM and CDR2 ANQGSEA. The V and J ends lost 0 bases and 4 bases respectively, with 10 bases between them. DNA for the CDR3: TGCAGCGTTGAAGACGTACGGCAATATAATTCACCCCTCCACTTT. Protein sequence: CSVEDVRQYNSPLHF.

This rearrangement joins TRBV18 to TRBJ1-3; D is unresolved. CDR1 is KGHSH and CDR2 is LQKENI in the germline V gene. V dropped 1 base and J dropped 8 bases, with 9 bases sitting between them. The CDR3 is 13 residues long. The CDR3 protein is CASSPQSGDTIYF. The CDR3 DNA follows: TGTGCCAGCTCACCACAATCCGGGGACACCATATATTTT.

This clone has more than one count but fewer than ten. The chain uses TRBV15 and TRBJ1-1, with D perhaps TRBD1 (5 bases). Germline CDR1 reads LNHNV; CDR2 reads YYDKDF (reference sequence). The CDR3 has 14 residues. V was cut by 1 base and J by 12 bases, with 18 bases left in between. This CDR3 is CATSRVGNSGITFF. The CDR3, as DNA: TGTGCCACCAGCAGAGTCGGGAACTCAGGGATTACTTTCTTT.

The chain joins TRBV19 to TRBJ2-1; D is perhaps TRBD2 (5 bases). Germline V gene data show CDR1 as LNHDA and CDR2 as SQIVND (reference sequence). The CDR3 is 13 amino acids. With 4 bases removed from V and 9 bases from J, the gap between germline ends came to 13 bases. CDR3 DNA: TGTGCCAGTAGTACACTAGGAAAGGCTGAGCAGTTCTTC. It translates to CASSTLGKAEQFF. The full variable domain, in which reference TRBV19 and TRBJ2-1 provide the parts outside the CDR3, is DGGITQSPKYLFRKEGQNVTLSCEQNLNHDAMYWYRQDPGQGLRLIYYSQIVNDFQKGDIAEGYSVSREKKESFPLTVTSAQKNPTAFYLCASSTLGKAEQFFGPGTRLTVL.

This rearrangement joins TRBV28 to TRBJ1-5; D may be TRBD1 (6 bases). The germline V gene has CDR1 MDHEN and CDR2 SYDVKM. The CDR3 runs to 16 residues. V lost 3 bases and J lost 4, with 16 bases in between. The CDR3 nucleotides read TGTGCCAGCAGTTTGCCCCCCAGGGGCGGGAATCAGCCCCAGCATTTT. Protein sequence: CASSLPPRGGNQPQHF.

The chain joins TRBV7-2 to TRBJ1-2; D is ambiguous. There are 15 residues in the CDR3. Deletions cut 7 bases from V and 2 bases from J, with 17 bases between. Germline values: CDR1 SGHTA, CDR2 FQGNSA. The CDR3 DNA follows: TGTGCCAGCACCGCTATTTGGCCGGGGAACTATGGCTACACCTTC. Translated, it gives CASTAIWPGNYGYTF.